This entry lists 27 T cell receptor beta chains sequenced from one sample in a study of T cell responses to AZD1222 COVID-19 vaccine. The assay was immunoSEQ multiplex PCR, and TCRdb's table has in-frame clones only and misses some. The data show about 140,000 clones, just under 95% seen once. The sample consisted of peripheral blood, taken on day 0 of AZD1222 vaccination. The receptors shown here come from an adult in good health.

This clone was observed a single time. The CDR3: CASSRGYNYGYTF. For the CDR3, the DNA is TGTGCCAGCAGTCGGGGATATAACTATGGCTACACCTTC. J is TRBJ1-2 and V is TRBV27; D remains ambiguous. V lost 5 bases, J lost 1 base, and 8 bases lay in between. The CDR3 consists of 13 residues. CDR1 is MNHEY, CDR2 SMNVEV, per germline (reference sequence).

This clone occurred many times. The chain couples TRBV27 to TRBJ1-2; D gene unclear. The CDR3 runs 13 residues. V was shortened by 0 bases and J by 4 bases, with 6 bases between the two germline ends. Germline V gene data show CDR1 as MNHEY and CDR2 as SMNVEV (reference sequence). The CDR3 region has the DNA TGTGCCAGCAGTTTATCCCCGGGCTATGGCTACACCTTC. Translated: CASSLSPGYGYTF.

The chain has TRBV10-3 and TRBJ1-1; D may be TRBD1 (5 bases). This CDR3 contains 14 residues. From germline, CDR1 is ENHRY and CDR2 SYGVKD. With 3 bases removed from V and 0 bases from J, the gap between germline ends came to 8 bases. This CDR3 is CAISDGGMNTEAFF. The CDR3 coding sequence is TGTGCCATCAGTGACGGGGGGATGAACACTGAAGCTTTCTTT.

The chain is built from TRBV11-2 and TRBJ2-7, with TRBD1 matching over 9 bases. The CDR3 covers 15 residues. Germline V lookup: CDR1 SGHAT, CDR2 FQNNGV. Trimming took 4 bases from V and 6 from J; bases not matched to a gene: 10. CDR3 residues: CASSSVGQGEVEQYF. CDR3 coding DNA: TGTGCCAGCAGCTCAGTGGGACAGGGTGAAGTCGAGCAGTACTTC.

CDR3 sequence: CASRQGWTEAFF. The CDR3, as DNA: TGTGCCAGCAGACAGGGTTGGACTGAAGCTTTCTTT. The gene calls are TRBV6-5 and TRBJ1-1, with D perhaps TRBD1 (6 bases). CDR3 size: 12 residues. The V end was cut by 6 bases, the J end by 5 bases, with 10 bases between. Looked up from germline, CDR1 is MNHEY and CDR2 is SVGAGI.

The J gene is TRBJ2-7, the V gene TRBV5-4; D is possibly TRBD1 or TRBD2 (5 bases each). V was shortened by 2 bases and J by 0 bases, with 9 bases between the two germline ends. This CDR3 has 14 residues. Germline CDR1 reads SGHNT; CDR2 reads YYREEE (reference sequence). The CDR3 DNA reads as TGTGCCAGCAGCTTCGGGACGGACTCCTACGAGCAGTACTTC. This encodes CASSFGTDSYEQYF.

The chain carries TRBV11-2 and TRBJ2-7, with D possibly matching TRBD2 (5 bases). V lost 5 bases, J lost 2 bases, and 10 bases lay in between. The CDR3 sequence is 13 residues long. In germline, CDR1 is SGHAT, CDR2 FQNNGV. CDR3 region: CASSPLRAYEQYF. Written as DNA, the CDR3 is TGTGCCAGCAGCCCATTGCGGGCCTACGAGCAGTACTTC.

The V gene is TRBV6-4, the J gene TRBJ2-3; D might be TRBD2 (5 bases). This CDR3 region has 13 residues. Germline CDR1 reads MRHNA; CDR2 reads SNTAGT. The V gene lost 0 bases and the J gene lost 6 bases, with 7 bases spanning the gap. CDR3 sequence reads: CASSDSPGDTQYF. CDR3 DNA sequence: TGTGCCAGCAGTGACTCTCCGGGGGATACGCAGTATTTT.

This rearrangement joins TRBV5-1 to TRBJ2-1, with TRBD2 matching over 8 bases. The CDR3 sequence is 15 residues long. Germline-derived CDR1 and CDR2 are SGHRS and YFSETQ. V lost 4 bases to trimming and J lost 8 bases; unmatched junction nucleotides: 11. As DNA, the CDR3 is TGCGCCAGCAGCCCCGGGGTAGCGGGGCAGGATGAGCAGTTCTTC. As protein: CASSPGVAGQDEQFF.

The chain links TRBV7-9 to TRBJ2-7, with TRBD1 as a possible D gene (6 bases). CDR1 is SEHNR and CDR2 is FQNEAQ in the germline V gene (reference sequence). This CDR3 contains 13 residues. V gave up 5 bases and J gave up 4 bases, with 12 bases separating them. Here the CDR3 DNA reads TGTGCCAGCAGCCGAGATACAGGGTACGAGCAGTACTTC. This encodes CASSRDTGYEQYF.

This sequence joins TRBV27 and TRBJ1-4; a weak D match, TRBD1 (5 bases). Trimming took off 6 bases at V and 4 bases at J, with 15 bases between the two ends. The CDR3 contains 15 residues. Germline V gene data show CDR1 as MNHEY and CDR2 as SMNVEV (reference sequence). CDR3 region: CASRPLRGNNEKLFF. The CDR3 DNA reads TGTGCCAGCAGACCTCTCCGGGGGAATAATGAAAAACTGTTTTTT.

The genes are TRBV28 and TRBJ2-5; 9 bases line up with TRBD2. Germline CDR1 reads MDHEN; CDR2 reads SYDVKM. Unmatched junction bases numbered 4, after V lost 6 bases and J lost 5 bases. The CDR3 is 13 amino acids. The CDR3 sequence is CASRLAGVETQYF. Here the CDR3 DNA reads TGTGCCAGCAGACTAGCGGGTGTGGAGACCCAGTACTTC. Combining the CDR3 with reference TRBV28 and TRBJ2-5 gives the whole variable domain DVKVTQSSRYLVKRTGEKVFLECVQDMDHENMFWYRQDPGLGLRLIYFSYDVKMKEKGDIPEGYSVSREKKERFSLILESASTNQTSMYLCASRLAGVETQYFGPGTRLLVL.

Points on this clone: The same CDR3 arises from other DNA sequences in this sample as well. This chain connects TRBV7-8 to TRBJ1-5, with 7 bases matching TRBD1. Germline lookup yields CDR1 SGHVS and CDR2 FQNEAQ. This CDR3 comprises 15 residues. The ends lost 1 base at V and 1 base at J; junction bases unmatched: 1. The CDR3 nucleotides are TGTGCCAGCAGCTTAGTGGGACAGAGCAATCAGCCCCAGCATTTT. It encodes CASSLVGQSNQPQHF. The variable domain in full, completed from reference TRBV7-8 and TRBJ1-5, reads GAGVSQSPRYKVAKRGQDVALRCDPISGHVSLFWYQQALGQGPEFLTYFQNEAQLDKSGLPSDRFFAERPEGSVSTLKIQRTQQEDSAVYLCASSLVGQSNQPQHFGDGTRLSIL.

The CDR3 loop is CASSLGDGELFF. CDR3 in DNA: TGTGCCAGCAGTTTAGGGGACGGGGAGCTGTTTTTT. The chain recombines TRBV6-2 or TRBV6-3 with TRBJ2-2; D is perhaps TRBD1 (5 bases). The CDR3 length is 12 residues. Germline V gene sequence: CDR1 MNHEY, CDR2 SVGEGT. Trimming removed 4 bases from V and 7 bases from J, with 7 bases in between.

The V and J genes are TRBV7-3 and TRBJ1-2; 10 bases match TRBD1. The trim removed 5 bases at V and 3 bases at J, leaving 6 bases unmatched. The CDR3 covers 15 residues. Germline CDR1 and CDR2: SGHTA and FQGTGA. In DNA form, the CDR3 reads TGTGCCAGCAGCACCCGGGACAGGGGATACTATGGCTACACCTTC. It codes for CASSTRDRGYYGYTF.

The J gene is TRBJ1-1, the V gene TRBV15; no firm D call. Germline lookup yields CDR1 LNHNV and CDR2 YYDKDF (reference sequence). V shed 2 bases and J shed 3 bases, with 7 bases lying between them. The CDR3 runs 13 residues. The CDR3 here is CATSRRSDTEAFF. The CDR3 coding sequence is TGTGCCACCAGCAGAAGGTCAGACACTGAAGCTTTCTTT.

This clone was picked up one time. V usage is TRBV28 and J usage is TRBJ1-2; TRBD1 is a possible D gene (5 bases). CDR3 length: 12 amino acids. Trimming left V 6 bases short and J 8 bases short, with 13 bases between. Germline V lookup: CDR1 MDHEN, CDR2 SYDVKM. The CDR3 spells CASRRGLGGYTF. CDR3 nucleotide sequence: TGTGCCAGCAGAAGGGGCCTGGGAGGCTACACCTTC.

V gene TRBV4-1 combines with J gene TRBJ2-5, with TRBD2 matching over 14 bases. V lost 1 base, J lost 5 bases, and 18 bases stayed unmatched. Per germline, CDR1 MGHRA and CDR2 YSYEKL. The CDR3 is made up of 21 amino acids. CDR3 sequence (DNA): TGCGCCAGCAGCCAAGCCTCCCCGGGACTAGCGGGAGATATGGTCTCGGAGACCCAGTACTTC. This gives the protein CASSQASPGLAGDMVSETQYF.

The genes are TRBV11-3 and TRBJ2-5; no definite D call. Germline V gives CDR1 SGHNT, CDR2 YENEEA. There are 13 residues in the CDR3. Trimming left V 1 base short and J 4 bases short, with 7 bases between. This CDR3 reads CASSLGPLETQYF. CDR3 coding DNA: TGTGCCAGCAGCTTAGGCCCCCTAGAGACCCAGTACTTC.

The chain uses TRBV5-1 and TRBJ2-1, with D unclear. CDR1 and CDR2 (germline): SGHRS, YFSETQ. V was pared by 0 bases and J by 7 bases, with 8 bases between. The CDR3 contains 13 residues. The CDR3 DNA reads as TGCGCCAGCAGCTTGGCCATGAGGAATGAGCAGTTCTTC. It encodes CASSLAMRNEQFF.

The chain is built from TRBV30 and TRBJ1-3; the D is unclear. The CDR3 loop spans 12 amino acids. V lost 4 bases and J lost 4, with 8 bases in between. From germline, CDR1 is GTSNPN and CDR2 SVGIG (reference sequence). CDR3 in amino acids: CAWNSAGNTIYF. The CDR3 DNA sequence: TGTGCCTGGAACTCAGCGGGAAACACCATATATTTT.

This clone appeared a few times. This sequence joins TRBV7-9 and TRBJ1-1; no firm D call. The CDR3 runs 14 residues. Trimming shortened V by 5 bases and J by 4 bases, and 14 bases separated the two germline ends. Germline CDR1 SEHNR, CDR2 FQNEAQ (reference sequence). The CDR3 coding sequence is TGTGCCAGCAGCCCGCAAGGGTCGGGCACTGAAGCTTTCTTT. The encoded protein is CASSPQGSGTEAFF. Supplemented by reference TRBV7-9 and TRBJ1-1, the full variable domain reads DTGVSQNPRHKITKRGQNVTFRCDPISEHNRLYWYRQTLGQGPEFLTYFQNEAQLEKSRLLSDRFSAERPKGSFSTLEIQRTEQGDSAMYLCASSPQGSGTEAFFGQGTRLTVV.

This chain connects TRBV9 to TRBJ1-6; D call uncertain. The length of the CDR3 is 19 residues. CDR1 is SGDLS and CDR2 is YYNGEE in the germline V gene. V lost 3 bases and J lost 7, with 26 bases in between. The CDR3 spells CASSARAAVRPGRNSPLHF. Here the CDR3 DNA reads TGTGCCAGCAGCGCGCGGGCGGCAGTGAGGCCAGGTCGCAATTCACCCCTCCACTTT.

This clone has a single count. The chain recombines TRBV6-5 with TRBJ2-2; D possibly corresponds to TRBD1 (6 bases). The germline gives CDR1 MNHEY, CDR2 SVGAGI. The CDR3 consists of 14 residues. V shed 6 bases and J shed 1 base, with 9 bases lying between them. The CDR3 spells CASRPGQNTGELFF. For the CDR3, the DNA is TGTGCCAGCAGACCGGGACAGAACACCGGGGAGCTGTTTTTT.

V gene TRBV12-5 combines with J gene TRBJ2-3, with D unresolved. Germline assignment: CDR1 LGHNT and CDR2 FRNRAP. The ends were cut back, 8 bases at V and 5 bases at J, with 8 bases in the middle. The CDR3 is made up of 11 amino acids. Here the CDR3 DNA reads TGTGCTAGTTCCGATCAAGATACGCAGTATTTT. Translation: CASSDQDTQYF.

The genes are TRBV7-8 and TRBJ1-4; no reliable D call. The CDR3 has 16 residues. CDR1 and CDR2 (germline): SGHVS, FQNEAQ. Between the trimmed V and J ends, which lost 5 bases and 0 bases, there was a span of 13 bases. CDR3 in DNA: TGTGCCAGCAGCCGGGAGAGGGTTGCAACTAATGAAAAACTGTTTTTT. It specifies CASSRERVATNEKLFF.

The chain has TRBV28 and TRBJ2-5; the D gene is possibly TRBD1 (5 bases). The CDR3 contains 13 residues. V was pared by 6 bases and J by 7 bases, with 15 bases between. Germline CDR1 MDHEN, CDR2 SYDVKM. The CDR3 region is CASRGLERGTQYF. CDR3 nucleotide sequence: TGTGCCAGCAGGGGGCTCGAAAGGGGGACCCAGTACTTC.